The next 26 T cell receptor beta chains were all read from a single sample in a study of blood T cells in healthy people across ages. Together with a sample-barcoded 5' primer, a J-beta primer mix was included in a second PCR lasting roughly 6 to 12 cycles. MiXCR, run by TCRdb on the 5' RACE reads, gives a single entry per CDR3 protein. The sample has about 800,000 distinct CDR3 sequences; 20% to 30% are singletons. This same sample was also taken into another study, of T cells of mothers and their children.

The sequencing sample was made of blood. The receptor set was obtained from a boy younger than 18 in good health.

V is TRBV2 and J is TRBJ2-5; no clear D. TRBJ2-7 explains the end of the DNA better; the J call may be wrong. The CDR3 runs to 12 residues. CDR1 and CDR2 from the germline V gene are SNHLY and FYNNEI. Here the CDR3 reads CASILLGYEQYF. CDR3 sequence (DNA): TGTGCCAGCATCCTCTTAGGCTACGAGCAGTACTTC.

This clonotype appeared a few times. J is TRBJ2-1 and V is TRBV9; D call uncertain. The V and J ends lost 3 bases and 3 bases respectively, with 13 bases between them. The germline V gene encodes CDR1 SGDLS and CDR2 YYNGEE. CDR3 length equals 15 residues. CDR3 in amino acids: CASSGSSLNYNEQFF. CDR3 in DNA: TGTGCCAGCAGCGGAAGCAGTTTGAACTACAATGAGCAGTTCTTC. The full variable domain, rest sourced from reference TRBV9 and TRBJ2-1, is DSGVTQTPKHLITATGQRVTLRCSPRSGDLSVYWYQQSLDQGLQFLIQYYNGEERAKGNILERFSAQQFPDLHSELNLSSLELGDSALYFCASSGSSLNYNEQFFGPGTRLTVL.

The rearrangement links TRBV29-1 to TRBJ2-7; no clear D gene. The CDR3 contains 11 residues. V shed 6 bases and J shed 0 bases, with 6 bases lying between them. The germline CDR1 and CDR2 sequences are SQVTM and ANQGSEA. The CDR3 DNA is TGCAGCGTCGCCAGCTCCTACGAGCAGTACTTC. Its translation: CSVASSYEQYF.

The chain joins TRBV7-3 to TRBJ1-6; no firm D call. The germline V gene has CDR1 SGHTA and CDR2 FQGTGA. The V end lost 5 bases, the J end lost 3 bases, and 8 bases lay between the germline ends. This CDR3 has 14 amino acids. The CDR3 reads CASSNQHYNSPLHF. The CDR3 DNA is TGTGCCAGCAGCAACCAGCACTATAATTCACCCCTCCACTTT.

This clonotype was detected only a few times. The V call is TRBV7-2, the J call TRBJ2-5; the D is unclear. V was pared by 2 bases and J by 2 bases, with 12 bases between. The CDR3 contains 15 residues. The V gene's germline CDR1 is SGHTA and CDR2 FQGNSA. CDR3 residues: CASSLFGENQETQYF. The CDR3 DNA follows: TGTGCCAGCAGCTTATTTGGCGAGAATCAAGAGACCCAGTACTTC.

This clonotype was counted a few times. The chain's CDR3 is CASSFPLRGSLHF. DNA of the CDR3: TGTGCCAGCAGCTTCCCTCTCAGGGGATCCCTCCACTTT. The rearrangement links TRBV28 to TRBJ1-6; possible D gene TRBD1, 6 bases. Deletions cut 6 bases from V and 14 bases from J, with 17 bases between. This CDR3 has 13 amino acids. CDR1 and CDR2 from the germline V gene are MDHEN and SYDVKM.

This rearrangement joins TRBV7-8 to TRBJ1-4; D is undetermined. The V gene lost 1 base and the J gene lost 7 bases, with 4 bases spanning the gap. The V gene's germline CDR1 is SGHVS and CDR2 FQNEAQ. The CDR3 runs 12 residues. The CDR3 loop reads CASSLDPEKLFF. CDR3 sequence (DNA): TGTGCCAGCAGCTTAGATCCTGAAAAACTGTTTTTT.

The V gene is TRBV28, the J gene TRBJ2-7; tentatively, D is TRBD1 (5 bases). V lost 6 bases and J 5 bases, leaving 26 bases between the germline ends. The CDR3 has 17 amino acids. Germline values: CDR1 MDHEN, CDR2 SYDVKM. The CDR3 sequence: CASSRQWSARGFHEQYF. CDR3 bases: TGTGCCAGCAGCCGCCAATGGTCTGCTAGGGGCTTCCACGAGCAGTACTTC.

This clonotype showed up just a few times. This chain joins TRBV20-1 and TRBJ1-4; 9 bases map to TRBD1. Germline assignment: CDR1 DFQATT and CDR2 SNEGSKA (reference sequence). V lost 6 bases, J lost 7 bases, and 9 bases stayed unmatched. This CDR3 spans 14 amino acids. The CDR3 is CSAIHRGQVEKLFF. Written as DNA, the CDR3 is TGCAGTGCCATCCACAGGGGGCAGGTTGAAAAACTGTTTTTT.

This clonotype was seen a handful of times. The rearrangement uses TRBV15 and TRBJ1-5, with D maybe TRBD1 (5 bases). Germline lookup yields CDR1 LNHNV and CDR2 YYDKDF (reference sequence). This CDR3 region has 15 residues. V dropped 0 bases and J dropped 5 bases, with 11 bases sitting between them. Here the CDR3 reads CATSRDRARDQPQHF. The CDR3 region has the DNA TGTGCCACCAGCAGAGATAGGGCCAGGGATCAGCCCCAGCATTTT.

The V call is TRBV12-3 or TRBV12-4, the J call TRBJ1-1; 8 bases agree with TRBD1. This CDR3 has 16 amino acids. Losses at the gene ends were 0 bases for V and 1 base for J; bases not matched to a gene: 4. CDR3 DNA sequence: TGTGCCAGCAGTTTAGCGCTAGGGACAGGGAACACTGAAGCTTTCTTT. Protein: CASSLALGTGNTEAFF.

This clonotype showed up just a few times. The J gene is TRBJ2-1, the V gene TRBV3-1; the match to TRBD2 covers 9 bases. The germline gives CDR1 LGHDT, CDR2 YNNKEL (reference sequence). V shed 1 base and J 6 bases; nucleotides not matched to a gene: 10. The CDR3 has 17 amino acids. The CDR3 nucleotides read TGTGCCAGCAGCCAAGCGGGCGCGGGAGGGCCGCCCAATGAGCAGTTCTTC. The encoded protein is CASSQAGAGGPPNEQFF.

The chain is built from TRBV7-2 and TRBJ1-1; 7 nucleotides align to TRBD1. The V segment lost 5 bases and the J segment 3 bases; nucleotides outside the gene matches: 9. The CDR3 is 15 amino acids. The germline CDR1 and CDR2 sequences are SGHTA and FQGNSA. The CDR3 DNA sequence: TGTGCCAGCAGCCGACAGGGCGCAGTGTACACTGAAGCTTTCTTT. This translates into CASSRQGAVYTEAFF. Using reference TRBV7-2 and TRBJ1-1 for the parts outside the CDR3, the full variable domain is GAGVSQSPSNKVTEKGKDVELRCDPISGHTALYWYRQSLGQGLEFLIYFQGNSAPDKSGLPSDRFSAERTGGSVSTLTIQRTQQEDSAVYLCASSRQGAVYTEAFFGQGTRLTVV.

The CDR3 region has the DNA TGTGCCAGCAGCTTATCAGGGACAGAGGACAACTATGGCTACACCTTC. Residues: CASSLSGTEDNYGYTF. The chain combines TRBV7-9 with TRBJ1-2, with 7 bases matching TRBD1. Germline CDR1 and CDR2: SEHNR and FQNEAQ (reference sequence). The CDR3 is made up of 16 amino acids. J lost 2 bases, V lost 2 bases, and 8 bases had no gene match.

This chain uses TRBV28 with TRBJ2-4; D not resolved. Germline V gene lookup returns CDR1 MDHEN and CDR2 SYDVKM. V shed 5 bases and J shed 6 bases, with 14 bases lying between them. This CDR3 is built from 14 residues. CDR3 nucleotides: TGTGCCAGCAGTCCCGCCCTAGTGGGAAACATTCAGTACTTC. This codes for CASSPALVGNIQYF.

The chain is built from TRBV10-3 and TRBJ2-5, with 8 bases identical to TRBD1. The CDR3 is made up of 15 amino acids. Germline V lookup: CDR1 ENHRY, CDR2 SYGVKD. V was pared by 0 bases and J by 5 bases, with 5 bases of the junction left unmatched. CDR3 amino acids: CAISESGTGRETQYF. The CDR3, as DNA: TGTGCCATCAGTGAGTCAGGGACAGGACGGGAGACCCAGTACTTC.

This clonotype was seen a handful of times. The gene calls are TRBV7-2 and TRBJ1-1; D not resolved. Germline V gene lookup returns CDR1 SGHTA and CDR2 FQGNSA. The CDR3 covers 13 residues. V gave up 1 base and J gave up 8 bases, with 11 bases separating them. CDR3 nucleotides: TGTGCCAGCAGCTTAGTAGGGAACCGGGAAGCTTTCTTT. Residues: CASSLVGNREAFF. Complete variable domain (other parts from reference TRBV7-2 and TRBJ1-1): GAGVSQSPSNKVTEKGKDVELRCDPISGHTALYWYRQSLGQGLEFLIYFQGNSAPDKSGLPSDRFSAERTGGSVSTLTIQRTQQEDSAVYLCASSLVGNREAFFGQGTRLTVV.

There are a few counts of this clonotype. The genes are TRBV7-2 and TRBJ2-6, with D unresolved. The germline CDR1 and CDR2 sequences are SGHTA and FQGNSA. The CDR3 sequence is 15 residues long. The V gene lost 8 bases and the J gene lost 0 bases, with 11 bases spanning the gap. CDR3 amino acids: CASSGRTSGANVLTF. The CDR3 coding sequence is TGTGCCAGCTCCGGACGGACCTCTGGGGCCAACGTCCTGACTTTC.

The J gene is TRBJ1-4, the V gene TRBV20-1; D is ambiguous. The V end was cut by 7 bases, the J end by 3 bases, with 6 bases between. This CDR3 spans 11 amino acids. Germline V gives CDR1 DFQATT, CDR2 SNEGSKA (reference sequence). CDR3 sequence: CSGGPNEKLFF. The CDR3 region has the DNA TGCAGTGGAGGCCCTAATGAAAAACTGTTTTTT.

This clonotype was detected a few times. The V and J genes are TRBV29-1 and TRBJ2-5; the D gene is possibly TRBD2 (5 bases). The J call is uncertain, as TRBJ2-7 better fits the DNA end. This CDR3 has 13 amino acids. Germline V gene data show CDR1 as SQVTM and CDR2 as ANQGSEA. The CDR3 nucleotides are TGCAGCGTTTGTGTTCGCCGGGGCTACGAGCAGTACTTC. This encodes CSVCVRRGYEQYF.

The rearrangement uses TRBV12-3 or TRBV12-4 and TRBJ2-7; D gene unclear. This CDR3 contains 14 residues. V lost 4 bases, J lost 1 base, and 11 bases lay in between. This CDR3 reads CASSSGPYSYEQYF. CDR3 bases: TGTGCCAGCAGTTCCGGGCCCTATTCCTACGAGCAGTACTTC.

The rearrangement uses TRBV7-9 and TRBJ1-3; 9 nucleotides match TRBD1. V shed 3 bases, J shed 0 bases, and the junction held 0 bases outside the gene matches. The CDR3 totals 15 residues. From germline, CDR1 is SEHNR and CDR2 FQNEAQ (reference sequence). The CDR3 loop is CASSLGQGSGNTIYF. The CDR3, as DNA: TGTGCCAGCAGCTTGGGACAGGGCTCTGGAAACACCATATATTTT.

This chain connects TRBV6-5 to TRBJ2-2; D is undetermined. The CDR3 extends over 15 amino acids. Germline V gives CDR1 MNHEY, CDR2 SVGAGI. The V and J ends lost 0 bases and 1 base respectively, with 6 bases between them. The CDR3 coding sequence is TGTGCCAGCAGTTACTCGGGTTGGAACACCGGGGAGCTGTTTTTT. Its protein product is CASSYSGWNTGELFF.

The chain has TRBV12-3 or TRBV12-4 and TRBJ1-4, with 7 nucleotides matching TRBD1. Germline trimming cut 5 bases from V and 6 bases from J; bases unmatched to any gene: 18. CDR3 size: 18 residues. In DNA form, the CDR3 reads TGTGCCAGCAGTCCGACGATCGACAGGGAAGATATAGATGAAAAACTGTTTTTT. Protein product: CASSPTIDREDIDEKLFF.

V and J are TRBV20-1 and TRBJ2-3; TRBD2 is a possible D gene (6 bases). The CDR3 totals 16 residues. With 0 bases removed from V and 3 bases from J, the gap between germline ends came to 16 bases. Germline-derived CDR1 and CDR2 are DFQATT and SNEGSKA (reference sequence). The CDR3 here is CSARDPYLGGTDTQYF. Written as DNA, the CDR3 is TGCAGTGCTAGAGATCCGTATTTGGGGGGTACAGATACGCAGTATTTT.

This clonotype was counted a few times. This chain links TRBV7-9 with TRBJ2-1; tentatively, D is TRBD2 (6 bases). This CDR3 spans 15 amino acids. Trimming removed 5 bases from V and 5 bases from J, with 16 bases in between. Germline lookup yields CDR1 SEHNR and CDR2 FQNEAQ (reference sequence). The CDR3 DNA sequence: TGTGCCAGCAGCCCCAGGGCTAGCGCGAACAATGAGCAGTTCTTC. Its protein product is CASSPRASANNEQFF. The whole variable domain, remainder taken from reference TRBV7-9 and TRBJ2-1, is DTGVSQNPRHKITKRGQNVTFRCDPISEHNRLYWYRQTLGQGPEFLTYFQNEAQLEKSRLLSDRFSAERPKGSFSTLEIQRTEQGDSAMYLCASSPRASANNEQFFGPGTRLTVL.